This T cell receptor beta chain was identified during a study of shared clonotypes between healthy human individuals. Study background: Each donor had three CD4 naive, three CD4 memory, two CD8 naive and one CD8 memory plate.

The CDR3 consists of 13 residues. Trimming took 3 bases from V and 12 from J; bases not matched to a gene: 3. CDR1 is SGHAT, CDR2 FQNNGV, per germline. Genomic DNA of every subset was divided equally among multiple immunoSEQ plates. The data were produced by immunoSEQ multiplex PCR, yet TCRdb's version contains in-frame clones alone and is incomplete. The repertoire consists of some 2.3 million clones, with approximately 95% occurring once and the leading ten covering 0.3% to 0.4%. This rearrangement joins TRBV11-2 to TRBJ2-1, with TRBD1 matching 12 bases. This TCR was recovered from a man aged 18 to 30 in good health. Some clones in this sample may be carry-over from other donors' samples. The sequencing sample was made of naive CD4+ T cells from PBMCs. Noted subset: CD45RA+ positively selected. In DNA, the CDR3 is TGTGCCAGCAGCTTGGGACAGGGGGCACGGCAGTTCTTC. Translated, it gives CASSLGQGARQFF.